This T cell receptor beta chain emerged from a study of blood T cell repertoires in COVID-19. About the research overall: Sites in the United States, Italy and Spain provided acute and convalescent COVID-19 samples.

Note on this clone: Germline is not matched at one junction end, which may reflect a read error.

The germline V gene has CDR1 SSHAT and CDR2 FNYEAQ (reference sequence). The length of the CDR3 is 16 residues. In the authors' workflow: Using reference gene primer amplification, nucleated cell counts were estimated. Some clones are missing from TCRdb's copy, which holds only in-frame ones; the method was immunoSEQ multiplex PCR. The V and J calls and clone size were taken over from that table, and D and trimming were inferred from the DNA. This table has 75,000 to 95,000 clones, approximately 86% appearing once. The specimen sequenced was peripheral blood. The clonotype was recovered from a man older than 75 with active or convalescent COVID-19. J is TRBJ2-1 and V is TRBV7-7, with 8 bases that match TRBD2. CDR3 amino acids: CASSLLAGGGYNEQFF. For the CDR3, the DNA is TGTGCTAGCAGCTTATTGGCGGGGGGCGGATACAATGAGCAGTTCTTC.